The 23 T cell receptor beta chains presented below share a single source sample, sequenced in a study of shared T cell receptors in the human thymus. Clones were read by immunoSEQ multiplex PCR, and TCRdb kept only the in-frame ones, dropping some. There are about 380,000 clones in the sample; 95% occur only once, and roughly 0.02% lies in the top ten. Material for sequencing was thymocytes. All receptors come from a human donor.

This chain joins TRBV28 and TRBJ2-4; D not certain. The CDR3 covers 15 residues. The V and J ends lost 6 bases and 0 bases respectively, with 12 bases between them. Germline-derived CDR1 and CDR2 are MDHEN and SYDVKM. CDR3 in amino acids: CASRGYRVAKNIQYF. The DNA of the CDR3 is TGTGCCAGCAGGGGCTATCGGGTAGCCAAAAACATTCAGTACTTC.

The rearrangement uses TRBV28 and TRBJ2-2, with 8 positions matching TRBD1. J gave up 0 bases and V 6 bases, and 3 bases lay outside the gene matches. The germline V gene encodes CDR1 MDHEN and CDR2 SYDVKM. The CDR3 consists of 15 residues. CDR3 DNA sequence: TGTGCCAGCAGGTGGACAGGGACGAACACCGGGGAGCTGTTTTTT. It specifies CASRWTGTNTGELFF.

This chain connects TRBV12-5 to TRBJ2-2, with 11 positions matching TRBD2. Germline V gives CDR1 LGHNT, CDR2 FRNRAP. This CDR3 contains 19 residues. With V trimmed by 6 bases and J by 1 base, 13 bases remained unmatched. The CDR3 reads CASGLGLAGCLENTGELFF. The DNA of the CDR3 is TGTGCTAGTGGACTAGGACTAGCGGGTTGCTTAGAGAACACCGGGGAGCTGTTTTTT.

The V gene is TRBV4-2, the J gene TRBJ2-1; 11 bases line up with TRBD2. Losses at the gene ends were 0 bases for V and 8 bases for J; bases not matched to a gene: 9. The CDR3 length is 17 residues. Germline-derived CDR1 and CDR2 are LGHNA and YNFKEQ. CDR3 bases: TGTGCCAGCAGCCAAGAAACTAGCGGGAGTAGGTCCCATGAGCAGTTCTTC. It yields the protein CASSQETSGSRSHEQFF.

The CDR3 loop is CASSQRGISGNYNEQFF. In DNA form, the CDR3 reads TGCGCCAGCAGCCAAAGAGGCATTAGCGGGAACTACAATGAGCAGTTCTTC. V usage is TRBV4-3 and J usage is TRBJ2-1, with 8 bases that match TRBD2. This CDR3 comprises 17 residues. V shed 2 bases, J shed 3 bases, and the junction held 9 bases outside the gene matches. Per the germline V gene, CDR1 is LGHNA and CDR2 is YSLEER.

This chain connects TRBV10-1 to TRBJ2-5; tentative D call: TRBD1 (5 bases). The germline CDR1 and CDR2 sequences are WNHNN and SYGVQD (reference sequence). The CDR3 is 12 amino acids. Trimming took 2 bases from V and 5 from J, leaving 6 bases between them. CDR3 DNA sequence: TGCGCCAGCAGTGAGAAGGGGGAGACCCAGTACTTC. It encodes CASSEKGETQYF.

The chain employs TRBV27 and TRBJ2-7; D remains unclear. Germline CDR1 is MNHEY and CDR2 is SMNVEV (reference sequence). Trimming took off 5 bases at V and 0 bases at J, with 14 bases between the two ends. The CDR3 consists of 15 residues. CDR3: CASSPRPTTSYEQYF. The CDR3 coding sequence is TGTGCCAGCAGTCCACGCCCGACCACCTCCTACGAGCAGTACTTC.

This chain's CDR3 is CASKSGRAQQETQYF. The CDR3 bases are TGTGCCAGTAAGAGCGGGAGGGCTCAACAAGAGACCCAGTACTTC. This chain joins TRBV19 and TRBJ2-5; TRBD2 matches 10 bases. J lost 2 bases, V lost 7 bases, and 7 bases had no gene match. Germline CDR1 LNHDA, CDR2 SQIVND (reference sequence). The CDR3 loop spans 15 amino acids. Drawing the rest from reference TRBV19 and TRBJ2-5, the complete variable domain is DGGITQSPKYLFRKEGQNVTLSCEQNLNHDAMYWYRQDPGQGLRLIYYSQIVNDFQKGDIAEGYSVSREKKESFPLTVTSAQKNPTAFYLCASKSGRAQQETQYFGPGTRLLVL.

The chain joins TRBV11-3 to TRBJ2-5; maybe TRBD2 (6 bases). Between the trimmed V and J ends, which lost 2 bases and 7 bases, there was a span of 8 bases. This CDR3 has 12 amino acids. Per the germline V gene, CDR1 is SGHNT and CDR2 is YENEEA. The DNA of the CDR3 is TGTGCCAGCAGCTTAAACGGGGGGACCCAGTACTTC. Translation: CASSLNGGTQYF. The full variable domain, with the rest looked up from reference TRBV11-3 and TRBJ2-5, is EAGVVQSPRYKIIEKKQPVAFWCNPISGHNTLYWYLQNLGQGPELLIRYENEEAVDDSQLPKDRFSAERLKGVDSTLKIQPAELGDSAVYLCASSLNGGTQYFGPGTRLLVL.

This chain joins TRBV28 and TRBJ1-1, with 7 bases lining up with TRBD1. Germline CDR1 and CDR2: MDHEN and SYDVKM. With 6 bases clipped from V and 5 bases from J, the junction kept 9 bases outside the gene matches. This CDR3 is 14 amino acids long. The CDR3: CASSPRQGGTEAFF. The CDR3 bases are TGTGCCAGCAGCCCTCGACAGGGTGGAACTGAAGCTTTCTTT.

This chain connects TRBV27 to TRBJ1-3, with D unresolved. Trimming removed 4 bases from V and 4 bases from J, with 11 bases in between. From germline, CDR1 is MNHEY and CDR2 SMNVEV (reference sequence). This CDR3 is built from 14 residues. The CDR3 nucleotides are TGTGCCAGCAGTTCAGGAGTCTCGGGAAACACCATATATTTT. It yields the protein CASSSGVSGNTIYF.

The J gene is TRBJ2-4, the V gene TRBV15, with TRBD2 matching over 12 bases. The V gene end was trimmed by 0 bases and the J gene end by 6 bases; junction bases not matched to a gene: 15. The CDR3 is 20 amino acids. Per germline, CDR1 LNHNV and CDR2 YYDKDF (reference sequence). CDR3 loop: CATSRDSSGTSGSRVNIQYF. The CDR3 DNA sequence: TGTGCCACCAGCAGAGATTCTTCCGGGACTAGCGGGTCCCGGGTAAACATTCAGTACTTC.

The chain is built from TRBV11-2 and TRBJ2-7; 7 positions agree with TRBD1. J was trimmed by 4 bases and V by 6 bases; bases with no gene match: 21. This CDR3 is built from 18 residues. The V gene's germline CDR1 is SGHAT and CDR2 FQNNGV. Here the CDR3 reads CASRPDRAPPSTPYEQYF. The DNA for the CDR3 is TGTGCCAGCAGACCTGACAGGGCCCCACCGTCCACTCCTTACGAGCAGTACTTC.

The gene calls are TRBV4-2 and TRBJ2-2; D possibly corresponds to TRBD1 (5 bases). The CDR3 consists of 18 residues. V lost 4 bases, J lost 1 base, and 19 bases lay in between. Germline CDR1 reads LGHNA; CDR2 reads YNFKEQ. The CDR3 DNA is TGTGCCAGCAGCCCGGAAGGGGTCAGTGTCGGGAACACCGGGGAGCTGTTTTTT. As protein: CASSPEGVSVGNTGELFF.

The chain uses TRBV21-1 and TRBJ2-3; the D call of TRBD1 is as the table states it, not checked on the DNA. TRBV21-1 is labeled a pseudogene. The CDR3 has 18 amino acids. Here the CDR3 DNA reads TGTGCCAGCAGCCCATATCGGTCGGGACAGTGGGCCACAGATACGCAGTATTTT. The encoded protein is CASSPYRSGQWATDTQYF.

The chain links TRBV28 to TRBJ1-2, with a weak D call TRBD1 (6 bases). V shed 2 bases and J shed 4 bases, with 8 bases lying between them. The CDR3 runs to 13 residues. Germline CDR1 MDHEN, CDR2 SYDVKM. For the CDR3, the DNA is TGTGCCAGCAGTTTAAGGACAGCCTATGGCTACACCTTC. Residues: CASSLRTAYGYTF.

The chain carries TRBV28 and TRBJ1-2, with 10 bases that match TRBD1. V shed 10 bases and J 2 bases; nucleotides not matched to a gene: 16. This CDR3 region has 17 residues. The germline V gene encodes CDR1 MDHEN and CDR2 SYDVKM. The CDR3 protein is CATLGGQGGGRNYGYTF. The CDR3 region has the DNA TGTGCCACCCTGGGAGGACAGGGGGGTGGTAGGAACTATGGCTACACCTTC.

The chain links TRBV5-1 to TRBJ1-2; D call uncertain. This CDR3 has 16 residues. Germline V gene lookup returns CDR1 SGHRS and CDR2 YFSETQ. Trimming took 0 bases from V and 6 from J, leaving 18 bases between them. The CDR3 sequence is CASSLAVGGRFDGYTF. DNA for the CDR3: TGCGCCAGCAGCTTGGCGGTCGGAGGAAGGTTCGATGGCTACACCTTC.

The V gene is TRBV5-6, the J gene TRBJ2-4, with 14 bases identical to TRBD2. Looked up from germline, CDR1 is SGHDT and CDR2 is YYEEEE. Losses at the gene ends were 4 bases for V and 6 bases for J; bases not matched to a gene: 9. The CDR3 contains 17 residues. CDR3 nucleotide sequence: TGTGCCAGCAGCCAGGAGGGACTAGCGGGAGTCGCAAACATTCAGTACTTC. This translates into CASSQEGLAGVANIQYF.

The gene calls are TRBV7-3 and TRBJ2-1; 10 nucleotides match TRBD2. After removal of 5 bases from V and 0 bases from J, the junction contained 7 bases not matched to a gene. The CDR3 consists of 17 residues. Germline-derived CDR1 and CDR2 are SGHTA and FQGTGA. The CDR3 protein is CASSIIAGGNSYNEQFF. CDR3 coding DNA: TGTGCCAGCAGCATAATAGCGGGAGGCAACTCCTACAATGAGCAGTTCTTC.

This sequence joins TRBV7-6 and TRBJ1-3; TRBD1 matches 9 bases. Germline V lookup: CDR1 SGHVS, CDR2 FNYEAQ. This CDR3 region has 17 residues. V was clipped by 5 bases and J by 1 base; unmatched bases: 9. The CDR3 loop is CASSPVDRGTSGNTIYF. CDR3 nucleotide sequence: TGTGCCAGCAGCCCGGTGGACAGGGGAACGTCTGGAAACACCATATATTTT.

The V call is TRBV28, the J call TRBJ1-5; D not certain. Deletions cut 3 bases from V and 0 bases from J, with 15 bases between. The V gene's germline CDR1 is MDHEN and CDR2 SYDVKM. The CDR3 totals 17 residues. CDR3 nucleotide sequence: TGTGCCAGCAGTTTTAGGTTTTGGCAGGCTAGCAATCAGCCCCAGCATTTT. Translation: CASSFRFWQASNQPQHF.

The chain joins TRBV29-1 to TRBJ1-1, with D possibly TRBD1 on 6 matching bases. CDR3 length: 13 amino acids. V was clipped by 7 bases and J by 1 base, with 13 bases between them. Germline V CDR1 and CDR2: SQVTM, ANQGSEA. The CDR3 protein is CSETGKPNTEAFF. The CDR3 nucleotides read TGCAGCGAAACAGGGAAACCGAACACTGAAGCTTTCTTT.